A selection of T cell receptor beta chains follows, all from one sample in a study of blood T cell repertoires in COVID-19. Assay: immunoSEQ multiplex PCR; the TCRdb copy retains only in-frame clones and omits some. The repertoire holds some 180,000 clones, with 82% as singletons. The sample comprised peripheral blood. The origin of the receptors is a woman aged 55 to 70 with COVID-19, enrolled during active disease. Both conserved end residues are trimmed from each CDR3. Clone size is given for some rows only: seen once, a few or many times, or a class if the clone is expanded.

j_call v_call clone_size cdr3_aa
TRBJ2-5 TRBV3-1/TRBV3-2 - ASSQVLSSAETQY
TRBJ2-1 TRBV7-2 many ASSLEGTSGRYEQF
TRBJ1-2 TRBV19 - ASNGLQGSYGYT
TRBJ1-5 TRBV21-1 few ASTIQGNQPQH
TRBJ1-4 TRBV30 once AWSPRGLTNEKLF
TRBJ1-2 TRBV5-1 - ASSLIGGSGYGYT
TRBJ2-3 TRBV27 - ASSLRRGSTDTQY
TRBJ1-2 TRBV7-2 - ASTSPGSVRGGYT
TRBJ1-4 TRBV28 few ASSTGTGVTVNEKLF
TRBJ1-3 TRBV6-5 - ASSINRSGNTIY
TRBJ2-3 TRBV5-1 once ASSSRTGGDTQY
TRBJ2-3 TRBV14 - ASSQVGGIDTQY
TRBJ1-2 TRBV3-1/TRBV3-2 - ASSLRDSFNYGYT
TRBJ2-6 TRBV5-1 - ASSSRLADLSGANVLT
TRBJ2-1 TRBV4-3 - ASSQQLAGGPHEQF
TRBJ2-2 TRBV20-1 once SASASGRGTGELF
TRBJ1-1 TRBV6-5 - ASSYQGRAF
TRBJ2-7 TRBV3-1/TRBV3-2 - ASSRTRDEQY
TRBJ2-5 TRBV28 - ASSLTVFQETQY
TRBJ1-5 TRBV4-1 once ASSQGQGALQPQH
TRBJ1-4 TRBV27 once ASSRGTGGYEDEKLF
TRBJ2-1 TRBV6-4 many ASSPTSGGANEQF
TRBJ2-1 TRBV16 - ASSQSELTEQF
TRBJ1-1 TRBV18 - ASSPGRQNTEAF
TRBJ1-3 TRBV19 - ASTEGGRDTIY
TRBJ2-2 TRBV5-6 once ASSLGGLIYTGELF
TRBJ2-2 TRBV27 - ASSPYGTSGTPLNTGELF
TRBJ1-2 TRBV5-4 - ASSLTGQNYGYT
TRBJ1-2 TRBV15 few ATSRDATGVEGYT
TRBJ2-2 TRBV6-2/TRBV6-3 - ASRLQGDGGTGELF
TRBJ2-1 TRBV27 once ASSLSLAVSGNEQF
TRBJ2-1 TRBV7-2 - ASSSSYNNEQF
TRBJ1-6 TRBV5-1 - ASSFSGQGINSPLH
TRBJ1-2 TRBV6-1 - ASSDGPGPSGYT
TRBJ1-6 TRBV5-5 - ASSLSGTVYNSPLH
TRBJ1-1 TRBV28 - ASSFFTRDTEAF
TRBJ2-3 TRBV5-1 - ASCSAGVPTDTQY
TRBJ2-5 TRBV9 - ASTRRAGGPSGETQY
TRBJ1-2 TRBV28 - ASSLGGQVNGYT
TRBJ1-2 TRBV3-1/TRBV3-2 - ASSFGTGVRGYT
TRBJ1-4 TRBV3-1/TRBV3-2 - ASRPTGTNEKLF
TRBJ2-4 TRBV5-1 many ASSPSGLAKNIQY
TRBJ1-6 TRBV5-5 - ASSLGADRVVSPLH
TRBJ2-7 TRBV2 - ASRTVQLLSYEQY
TRBJ2-1 TRBV4-2 - ASSQERGQGNEQF
TRBJ1-2 TRBV11-2 - ASSPLRGGFGGYT
TRBJ2-7 TRBV5-1 once ASSRREGAYEQY
TRBJ2-7 TRBV11-2 - ASSSLRGQGTYEQY
TRBJ1-5 TRBV19 - ASSGGQIRNQPQH
TRBJ1-1 TRBV6-4 few ASSSGGPRTEAF
TRBJ2-5 TRBV3-1/TRBV3-2 - ASSQGDSRQETQY